This is a list of T cell receptor beta chains from one sample in a study of blood T cell repertoires in COVID-19. The data were produced by immunoSEQ multiplex PCR, yet TCRdb's version contains in-frame clones alone and is incomplete. The table includes about 300,000 clones, roughly 83% detected once. Material for sequencing was peripheral blood. The receptor source for this set is a woman aged 45-65 years with acute or convalescent COVID-19. CDR3s include the opening cysteine and the closing phenylalanine or tryptophan. D genes are given only for firm matches. Part of the rows lack a size; the others show once, few, many or a class for expanded clones.

CDR3,DNA,D,size,J,V
CAGSDTSSTDTQYF,TGTGCCGGAAGTGACACATCTAGCACAGATACGCAGTATTTT,-,-,TRBJ2-3,TRBV18
CASSHTDSEQYF,TGCGCCAGCAGCCATACCGACAGCGAGCAGTACTTC,-,few,TRBJ2-7,TRBV4-1
CASSQDGGDTGELFF,TGCGCCAGCAGCCAAGATGGGGGGGACACCGGGGAGCTGTTTTTT,TRBD2,-,TRBJ2-2,TRBV4-1
CASSPPSIGQVEAFF,TGTGCCAGCTCACCTCCTTCCATAGGACAGGTTGAAGCTTTCTTT,TRBD1,-,TRBJ1-1,TRBV18
CASSLRGIGNEQFF,TGTGCCAGCAGTTTAAGGGGGATAGGGAATGAGCAGTTCTTC,-,-,TRBJ2-1,TRBV28
CASDAGYTGELFF,TGTGCCAGCGACGCGGGGTACACCGGGGAGCTGTTTTTT,-,few,TRBJ2-2,TRBV9
CASSQSGGTQGNQPQHF,TGCGCCAGCAGTCAATCGGGGGGTACACAGGGCAATCAGCCCCAGCATTTT,-,few,TRBJ1-5,TRBV23-1
CASRASGRAYEQYF,TGTGCCAGCAGGGCTAGCGGGAGGGCATACGAGCAGTACTTC,TRBD2,once,TRBJ2-7,TRBV6-5
CASSFGRSSGNTIYF,TGTGCCAGCAGTTTTGGGAGAAGCTCTGGAAACACCATATATTTT,-,few,TRBJ1-3,TRBV6-2/TRBV6-3
CASSIDIWSRGHDEQYF,TGTGCCAGTAGTATAGATATCTGGTCCAGGGGGCACGACGAGCAGTACTTC,TRBD1,-,TRBJ2-7,TRBV19
CASSSAGGYGYTF,TGTGCCAGCAGTTCGGCAGGGGGCTATGGCTACACCTTC,TRBD1,-,TRBJ1-2,TRBV28
CASSPPGGLARYNEQFF,TGTGCCAGCTCACCACCAGGGGGACTAGCTCGATACAATGAGCAGTTCTTC,TRBD2,once,TRBJ2-1,TRBV18
CASSLSGRKETQYF,TGTGCCAGCAGCCTTAGCGGGAGAAAAGAGACCCAGTACTTC,TRBD2,-,TRBJ2-5,TRBV14
CAISEVGSFTDTQYF,TGTGCCATCAGTGAGGTTGGCAGTTTCACAGATACGCAGTATTTT,-,-,TRBJ2-3,TRBV10-3
CAISDNRDITYEQYF,TGTGCCATCAGTGATAACCGGGACATAACCTACGAGCAGTACTTC,-,-,TRBJ2-7,TRBV10-3
CATSARRNTEAFF,TGTGCCACCAGCGCTCGGAGGAACACTGAAGCTTTCTTT,-,once,TRBJ1-1,TRBV15
CASSSDRDSYEQYF,TGTGCCAGCAGCTCGGACAGGGACTCCTACGAGCAGTACTTC,TRBD1,-,TRBJ2-7,TRBV7-2
CASSMGGGNYEQYF,TGTGCCAGCAGCATGGGAGGCGGGAATTACGAGCAGTACTTC,-,-,TRBJ2-7,TRBV11-2
CASSSSSGNTGELFF,TGTGCCAGCAGCTCTTCTAGCGGGAACACCGGGGAGCTGTTTTTT,TRBD2,-,TRBJ2-2,TRBV7-3
CASSVGGAGSYGYTF,TGTGCCAGCAGCGTAGGTGGGGCGGGGAGCTATGGCTACACCTTC,-,-,TRBJ1-2,TRBV9
CASSMGAATNEKLFF,TGCGCCAGCAGTATGGGGGCGGCAACTAATGAAAAACTGTTTTTT,-,once,TRBJ1-4,TRBV5-1
CASSLTREYNEQFF,TGTGCCAGCAGCTTAACTAGAGAATACAATGAGCAGTTCTTC,-,-,TRBJ2-1,TRBV7-3
CASSQTSVSEQYF,TGTGCCAGCAGCCAGACTAGCGTCTCCGAGCAGTACTTC,TRBD2,-,TRBJ2-7,TRBV7-2
CSVKRDSQTGELFF,TGCAGCGTTAAACGGGACAGCCAAACCGGGGAGCTGTTTTTT,TRBD1,-,TRBJ2-2,TRBV29-1
CASSDSGLAPRSSYEQYF,TGTGCCAGCAGTGACTCTGGACTAGCGCCGAGGAGCTCCTACGAGCAGTACTTC,TRBD2,-,TRBJ2-7,TRBV6-4
CASSPLDSAYEQYF,TGTGCCAGCAGCCCTCTCGACAGTGCCTACGAGCAGTACTTC,-,-,TRBJ2-7,TRBV7-9
CAISETSGHEQFF,TGTGCCATCAGCGAGACTAGCGGGCATGAGCAGTTCTTC,TRBD2,-,TRBJ2-1,TRBV10-3
CASSLPGDRANEQFF,TGTGCCAGCAGTTTACCAGGAGACAGGGCGAATGAGCAGTTCTTC,TRBD1,-,TRBJ2-1,TRBV28
CASSLTASGMKGFF,TGCGCCAGCAGCTTGACGGCTAGCGGGATGAAGGGGTTCTTC,TRBD2,-,TRBJ2-1,TRBV5-1
CAGTGDANTGELFF,TGTGCCGGAACAGGGGACGCGAACACCGGGGAGCTGTTTTTT,TRBD1,-,TRBJ2-2,TRBV30
CASWGVFGTGLSGELFF,TGTGCCAGCTGGGGGGTTTTCGGGACAGGGCTTTCCGGGGAGCTGTTTTTT,TRBD1,-,TRBJ2-2,TRBV27
CATSVRTGGEQYF,TGTGCCACCAGTGTCCGGACAGGGGGCGAGCAGTACTTC,TRBD1,-,TRBJ2-7,TRBV24-1
CASSLGDIAGEKLFF,TGCGCCAGCAGCTTGGGGGACATAGCAGGGGAAAAACTGTTTTTT,-,-,TRBJ1-4,TRBV5-1
CASSAYTGGTPNEQFF,TGTGCCAGCTCAGCCTATACAGGGGGCACCCCCAATGAGCAGTTCTTC,TRBD1,-,TRBJ2-1,TRBV18
CASSLGRRNTIYF,TGTGCCAGCAGTTTGGGCAGGAGGAACACCATATATTTT,-,-,TRBJ1-3,TRBV12-3/TRBV12-4
CASKTTGNYGYTF,TGTGCCAGCAAAACCACAGGGAACTATGGCTACACCTTC,-,-,TRBJ1-2,TRBV5-6
CASSQSTGAGANVLTF,TGCGCCAGCAGCCAATCTACAGGGGCTGGGGCCAACGTCCTGACTTTC,TRBD1,-,TRBJ2-6,TRBV4-3
CASSAYDTQYF,TGTGCCAGCAGCGCGTACGATACGCAGTATTTT,-,-,TRBJ2-3,TRBV7-8
CSASLQGEQYF,TGCAGTGCTAGCCTACAGGGCGAGCAGTACTTC,-,-,TRBJ2-7,TRBV20-1
CASSTTGAPRDTIYF,TGTGCCAGCAGTACGACGGGCGCTCCGCGGGACACCATATATTTT,-,-,TRBJ1-3,TRBV28
CASSLAGTRGNEQFF,TGCGCCAGCAGCTTGGCCGGGACTAGGGGTAATGAGCAGTTCTTC,TRBD2,-,TRBJ2-1,TRBV5-1
CASSIATRGNEQFF,TGTGCCAGTAGTATCGCTACTAGAGGCAATGAGCAGTTCTTC,-,-,TRBJ2-1,TRBV19
CASSPWTGLNTEAFF,TGTGCCAGCAGCCCATGGACAGGGTTGAACACTGAAGCTTTCTTT,TRBD1,-,TRBJ1-1,TRBV9
CASSLLPGVLGHGYTF,TGTGCCAGCAGTTTACTTCCAGGGGTTTTGGGCCATGGCTACACCTTC,-,once,TRBJ1-2,TRBV27
CASSQGSGTGESPLHF,TGTGCCAGCAGCCAAGGTTCAGGGACAGGGGAATCACCCCTCCACTTT,TRBD1,-,TRBJ1-6,TRBV3-1/TRBV3-2
CATSRSTGGSYNEQFF,TGTGCCACCAGCAGATCGACAGGGGGCTCCTACAATGAGCAGTTCTTC,TRBD1,-,TRBJ2-1,TRBV15
CSVGHPQETQYF,TGCAGCGTAGGACATCCCCAAGAGACCCAGTACTTC,-,-,TRBJ2-5,TRBV29-1
CASSESRLRGETQYF,TGTGCCAGCAGTGAATCGCGCCTCCGGGGAGAGACCCAGTACTTC,-,-,TRBJ2-5,TRBV6-1
CASGYRGGGYGYTF,TGTGCCAGCGGATACAGGGGGGGAGGATATGGCTACACCTTC,TRBD1,-,TRBJ1-2,TRBV19
CASSNRVDTQYF,TGTGCCAGCAGTAACAGGGTAGATACGCAGTATTTT,-,-,TRBJ2-3,TRBV28
CASSPRTGEPQHF,TGTGCCAGCAGCCCCCGGACCGGGGAGCCCCAGCATTTT,-,-,TRBJ1-5,TRBV9
CASSIYGQGAGEQYF,TGTGCCAGTAGTATCTACGGACAGGGGGCGGGTGAGCAGTACTTC,TRBD1,-,TRBJ2-7,TRBV19
CASSYSAGGGRAFF,TGTGCCAGCAGTTACTCCGCGGGGGGAGGGCGAGCTTTCTTT,-,-,TRBJ1-1,TRBV6-5
CASSVDSSSGNTIYF,TGTGCCAGCAGCGTAGATTCCTCTTCTGGAAACACCATATATTTT,-,-,TRBJ1-3,TRBV9
CASSPGQGDGYTF,TGTGCCAGCAGCCCAGGACAGGGCGATGGCTACACCTTC,TRBD1,once,TRBJ1-2,TRBV9
CASSPGLRDEQFF,TGTGCCAGCAGTCCGGGACTCAGGGATGAGCAGTTCTTC,-,-,TRBJ2-1,TRBV3-1/TRBV3-2
CASSIERTSNSPLHF,TGTGCCAGTAGTATAGAGAGGACAAGTAATTCACCCCTCCACTTT,-,-,TRBJ1-6,TRBV19
CASSFMGQGVADTQYF,TGTGCCAGCAGCTTTATGGGACAGGGGGTGGCGGATACGCAGTATTTT,TRBD1,-,TRBJ2-3,TRBV7-3
CSASWTGLNPYDTQYF,TGCAGTGCTAGTTGGACAGGCCTGAACCCCTACGATACGCAGTATTTT,TRBD1,-,TRBJ2-3,TRBV20-1